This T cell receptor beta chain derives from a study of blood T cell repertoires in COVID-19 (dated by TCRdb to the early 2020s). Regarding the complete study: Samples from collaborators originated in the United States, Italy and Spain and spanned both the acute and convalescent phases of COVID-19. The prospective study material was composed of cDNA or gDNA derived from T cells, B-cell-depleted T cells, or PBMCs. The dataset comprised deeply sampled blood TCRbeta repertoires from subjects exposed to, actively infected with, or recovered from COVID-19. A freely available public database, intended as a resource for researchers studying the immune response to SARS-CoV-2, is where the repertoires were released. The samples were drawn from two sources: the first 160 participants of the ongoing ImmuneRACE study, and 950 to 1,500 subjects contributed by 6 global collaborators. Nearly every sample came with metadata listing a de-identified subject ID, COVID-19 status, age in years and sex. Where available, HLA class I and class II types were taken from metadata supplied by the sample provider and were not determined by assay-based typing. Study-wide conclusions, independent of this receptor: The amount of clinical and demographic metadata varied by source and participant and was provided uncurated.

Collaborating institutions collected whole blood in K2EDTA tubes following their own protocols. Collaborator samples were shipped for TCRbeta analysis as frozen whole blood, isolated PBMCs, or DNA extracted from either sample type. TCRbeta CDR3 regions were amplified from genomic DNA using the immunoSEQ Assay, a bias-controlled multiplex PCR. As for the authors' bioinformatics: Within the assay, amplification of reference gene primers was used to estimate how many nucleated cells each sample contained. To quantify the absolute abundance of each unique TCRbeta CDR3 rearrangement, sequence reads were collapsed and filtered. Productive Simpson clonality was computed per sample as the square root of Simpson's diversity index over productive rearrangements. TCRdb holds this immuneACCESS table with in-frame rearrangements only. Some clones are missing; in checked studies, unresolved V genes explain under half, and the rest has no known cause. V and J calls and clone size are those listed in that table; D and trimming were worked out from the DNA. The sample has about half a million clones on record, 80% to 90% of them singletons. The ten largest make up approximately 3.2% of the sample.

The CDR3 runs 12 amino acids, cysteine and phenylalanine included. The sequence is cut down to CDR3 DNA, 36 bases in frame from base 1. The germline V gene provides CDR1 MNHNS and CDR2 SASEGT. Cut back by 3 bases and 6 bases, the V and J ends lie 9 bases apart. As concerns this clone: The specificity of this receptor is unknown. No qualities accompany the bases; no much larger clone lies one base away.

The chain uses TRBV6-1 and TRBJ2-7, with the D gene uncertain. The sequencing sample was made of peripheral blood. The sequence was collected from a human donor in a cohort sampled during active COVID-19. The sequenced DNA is TGTGCCAGCAGTGATCGACTGTTCGAGCAGTACTTC. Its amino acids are CASSDRLFEQYF.